This T cell receptor (beta chain) was sequenced during a study of blood T cell repertoires in COVID-19. The wider study: PBMCs, B-cell-depleted T cells, or T cells provided the cDNA or gDNA that made up the material.

Sequenced by immunoSEQ multiplex PCR; TCRdb stores in-frame clones only, minus some. The repertoire holds about 190,000 clones, with under 80% as singletons. CDR3 length: 13 amino acids. CDR1 MNHEY and CDR2 SMNVEV come from the germline V gene (reference sequence). Trimming stripped 5 bases from V and 0 bases from J, with 6 bases between. The sequence derives from a woman between 45 and 60 years old with acute or convalescent COVID-19. This chain joins TRBV27 and TRBJ2-3, with D unresolved. The material sequenced was peripheral blood. As DNA, the CDR3 is TGTGCCAGCAGTCCAACTAGCACAGATACGCAGTATTTT. Encoded protein: CASSPTSTDTQYF.